The 8 T cell receptor beta chains given below trace back to one sample, sequenced in a study of cytomegalovirus exposure and HLA in healthy donors. Assay: immunoSEQ multiplex PCR; the TCRdb copy retains only in-frame clones and omits some. The data show about 200,000 clones, less than 85% seen once. The sequenced sample was PBMCs. The receptors were gathered from a woman younger than 35 in good health and CMV-seronegative.

The count of this clone is one. The chain joins TRBV6-5 to TRBJ2-2; the match to TRBD2 covers 9 bases. Germline CDR1 reads MNHEY; CDR2 reads SVGAGI. V lost 0 bases and J lost 5; bases outside the gene matches: 4. This CDR3 is built from 16 residues. Here the CDR3 reads CASSYSSGLATGELFF. The CDR3 nucleotides are TGTGCCAGCAGTTACTCATCGGGACTAGCTACCGGGGAGCTGTTTTTT.

This clone occurred a few times. The same CDR3 arises from other DNA sequences in this sample as well. This chain connects TRBV18 to TRBJ1-2; D ambiguous. Trimming left V 3 bases short and J 8 bases short, with 13 bases between. This CDR3 comprises 13 residues. The germline gives CDR1 KGHSH, CDR2 LQKENI. The CDR3 region is CASSPSDTRGYTF. DNA for the CDR3: TGTGCCAGCTCACCTAGCGACACTCGGGGCTACACCTTC.

The V and J genes are TRBV10-3 and TRBJ2-4; tentatively, D is TRBD1 (7 bases). The CDR3 runs to 12 residues. Germline CDR1 ENHRY, CDR2 SYGVKD. V was shortened by 2 bases and J by 9 bases, with 8 bases between the two germline ends. CDR3 in amino acids: CAISEQGGIQYF. CDR3 DNA sequence: TGTGCCATCAGTGAGCAGGGGGGCATTCAGTACTTC.

The chain links TRBV4-2 to TRBJ2-7, with 7 bases identical to TRBD1. Germline V lookup: CDR1 LGHNA, CDR2 YNFKEQ. This CDR3 region has 17 residues. With 4 bases clipped from V and 4 bases from J, the junction kept 16 bases outside the gene matches. CDR3: CASSRAPTGTEIYEQYF. DNA for the CDR3: TGTGCCAGCAGCCGGGCTCCTACCGGGACAGAGATTTACGAGCAGTACTTC.

The chain uses TRBV30 and TRBJ1-5; 8 bases are a match to TRBD1. The ends lost 4 bases at V and 6 bases at J; junction bases unmatched: 8. The germline V gene has CDR1 GTSNPN and CDR2 SVGIG (reference sequence). CDR3 size: 14 residues. CDR3 in amino acids: CAWKHQGASQPQHF. The CDR3 DNA sequence: TGTGCCTGGAAGCACCAGGGGGCGAGTCAGCCCCAGCATTTT.

V usage is TRBV5-1 and J usage is TRBJ1-2; a weak D match, TRBD1 (6 bases). The CDR3 spans 14 residues. Trimming cost V 0 bases and J 4 bases, with 10 bases left between them. The germline CDR1 and CDR2 sequences are SGHRS and YFSETQ. CDR3 protein: CASSLGQGTYGYTF. In DNA, the CDR3 is TGCGCCAGCAGCTTGGGTCAGGGGACCTATGGCTACACCTTC.

CDR3 nucleotide sequence: TGTGCCAGCTCTGTTGGCAGCGAACCATACAATGAGCAGTTCTTC. This translates into CASSVGSEPYNEQFF. V usage is TRBV18 and J usage is TRBJ2-1; D gene ambiguous. V lost 6 bases and J 4 bases, leaving 16 bases between the germline ends. This CDR3 comprises 15 residues. The germline CDR1 and CDR2 sequences are KGHSH and LQKENI.

V gene TRBV27 combines with J gene TRBJ2-7, with D perhaps matching TRBD2 (6 bases). The CDR3 loop spans 11 amino acids. Per germline, CDR1 MNHEY and CDR2 SMNVEV (reference sequence). V lost 3 bases to trimming and J lost 12 bases, with 12 bases between them. The DNA of the CDR3 is TGTGCCAGCAGTTTTAGCGGTCCCACGTACTTC. It codes for CASSFSGPTYF.